This T cell receptor beta chain was captured by sequencing in a study of blood T cell repertoires in COVID-19. Study-wide context: PBMCs, B-cell-depleted T cells, or T cells provided the cDNA or gDNA that made up the material.

In the source study's methods: Quantification of nucleated cells was approximated via reference gene primer amplification. Assay used: immunoSEQ multiplex PCR; TCRdb lists only in-frame clones, some missing. V and J calls and clone size are as listed in that table; D and trimming were resolved from the DNA. The table has approximately 300,000 clones, roughly 90% seen once. With V trimmed by 2 bases and J by 7 bases, 5 bases remained unmatched. Germline loops: CDR1 LGHDT, CDR2 YNNKEL (reference sequence). The CDR3 runs to 15 residues. The material sequenced was peripheral blood. The receptor's source is a woman in her forties or fifties who had recovered from COVID-19. This chain uses TRBV3-1 (or the pseudogene TRBV3-2) with TRBJ2-1, with 10 nucleotides matching TRBD2. CDR3 sequence reads: CASSQLAGAGNEQFF. CDR3 DNA: TGTGCCAGCAGCCAACTAGCGGGGGCCGGGAATGAGCAGTTCTTC.